This record looks at one TCR beta chain sequence and its context. The data originate from a study of OX40 agonist ivuxolimab in advanced cancers. TCRdb's table, derived via immunoSEQ multiplex PCR, lists solely in-frame clones and lacks some. The data show around 6,000 clones, around 84% seen once. This CDR3 is 15 amino acids long. J was trimmed by 6 bases and V by 7 bases; bases with no gene match: 9. Germline V gene data show CDR1 as LNHDA and CDR2 as SQIVND (reference sequence). The chain combines TRBV19 with TRBJ2-2, with TRBD2 identical over 9 bases. The TCR sequence derives from an adult with an advanced solid tumor such as melanoma, head and neck, liver or kidney cancer. The sample in question was CD4+ or CD8+ T cells sorted from blood, obtained in a trial of the OX40 agonist ivuxolimab. CDR3 nucleotide sequence: TGTGCCAGTACCCGGGCGGTAGCGGGAGCCGGGGAGCTGTTTTTT. Amino acid sequence: CASTRAVAGAGELFF.